This T cell receptor (beta chain) is from a study of T cell changes during pregnancy in multiple sclerosis. Sequencing was performed with immunoSEQ multiplex PCR; in TCRdb, only in-frame clones are kept and a portion is missing. Among some 80,000 clones listed, 92% were seen once. This clone appeared a single time. Trimming removed 6 bases from V and 2 bases from J; junction bases left unmatched: 14. CDR3 length: 17 amino acids. Germline CDR1 and CDR2: KGHSH and LQKENI. The chain couples TRBV18 to TRBJ2-7, with 9 bases lining up with TRBD1. This specimen consisted of peripheral blood, obtained before pregnancy. This clonotype was sampled from a female donor with multiple sclerosis, enrolled in a pregnancy study. CDR3 residues: CASSQDSGTGYPYEQYF. CDR3 sequence (DNA): TGTGCCAGCTCGCAGGATTCCGGGACAGGGTACCCCTACGAGCAGTACTTC.